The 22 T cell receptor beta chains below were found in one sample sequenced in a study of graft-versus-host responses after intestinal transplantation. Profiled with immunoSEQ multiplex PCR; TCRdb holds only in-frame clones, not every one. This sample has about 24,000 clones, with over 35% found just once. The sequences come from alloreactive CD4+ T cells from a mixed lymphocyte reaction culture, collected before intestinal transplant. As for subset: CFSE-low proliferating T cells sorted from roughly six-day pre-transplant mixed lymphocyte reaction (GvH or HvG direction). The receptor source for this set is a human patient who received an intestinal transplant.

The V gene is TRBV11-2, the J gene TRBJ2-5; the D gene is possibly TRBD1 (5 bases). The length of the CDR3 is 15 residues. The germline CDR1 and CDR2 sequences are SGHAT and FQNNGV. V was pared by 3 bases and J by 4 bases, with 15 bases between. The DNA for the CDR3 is TGTGCCAGCAGCTTCGTTCGACAGAACGGAGAGACCCAGTACTTC. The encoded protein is CASSFVRQNGETQYF.

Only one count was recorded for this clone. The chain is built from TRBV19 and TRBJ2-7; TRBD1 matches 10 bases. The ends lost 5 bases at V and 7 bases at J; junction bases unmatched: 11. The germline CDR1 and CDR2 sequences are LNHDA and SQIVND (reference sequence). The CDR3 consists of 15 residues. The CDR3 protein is CASSLTGTGDREQYF. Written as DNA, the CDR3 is TGTGCCAGTAGTCTAACCGGGACAGGGGACCGAGAGCAGTACTTC.

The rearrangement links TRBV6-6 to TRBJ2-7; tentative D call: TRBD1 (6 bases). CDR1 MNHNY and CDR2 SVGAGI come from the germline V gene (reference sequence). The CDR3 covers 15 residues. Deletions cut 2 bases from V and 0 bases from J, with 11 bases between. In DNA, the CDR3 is TGTGCCAGCAGTTACCAACAGGGATCCTCCTACGAGCAGTACTTC. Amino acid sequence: CASSYQQGSSYEQYF.

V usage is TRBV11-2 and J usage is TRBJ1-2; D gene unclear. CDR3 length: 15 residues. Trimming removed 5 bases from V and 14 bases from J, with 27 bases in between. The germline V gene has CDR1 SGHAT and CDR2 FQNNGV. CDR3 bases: TGTGCCAGCAGCCCAATCGGTGGGTTGGGCGGAGGAAGAACCTTC. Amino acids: CASSPIGGLGGGRTF.

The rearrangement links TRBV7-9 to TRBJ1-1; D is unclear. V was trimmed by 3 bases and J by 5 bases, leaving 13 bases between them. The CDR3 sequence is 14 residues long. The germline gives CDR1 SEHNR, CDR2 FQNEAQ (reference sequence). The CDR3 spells CASSFTGDVTEAFF. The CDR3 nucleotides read TGTGCCAGCAGCTTTACCGGGGATGTAACTGAAGCTTTCTTT. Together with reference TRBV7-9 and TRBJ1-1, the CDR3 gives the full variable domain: DTGVSQNPRHKITKRGQNVTFRCDPISEHNRLYWYRQTLGQGPEFLTYFQNEAQLEKSRLLSDRFSAERPKGSFSTLEIQRTEQGDSAMYLCASSFTGDVTEAFFGQGTRLTVV.

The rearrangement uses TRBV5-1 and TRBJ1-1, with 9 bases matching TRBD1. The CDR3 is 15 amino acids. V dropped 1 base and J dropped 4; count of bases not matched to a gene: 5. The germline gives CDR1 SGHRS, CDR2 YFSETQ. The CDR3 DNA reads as TGCGCCAGCAGCTTGTTGACAGGGGGAGTCACTGAAGCTTTCTTT. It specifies CASSLLTGGVTEAFF.

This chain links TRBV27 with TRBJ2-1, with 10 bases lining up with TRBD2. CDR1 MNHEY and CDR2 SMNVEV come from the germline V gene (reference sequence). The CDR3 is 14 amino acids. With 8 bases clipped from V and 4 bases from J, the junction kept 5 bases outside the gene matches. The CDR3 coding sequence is TGTGCCAGCGCTAAACTAGCGGGATACAATGAGCAGTTCTTC. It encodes CASAKLAGYNEQFF.

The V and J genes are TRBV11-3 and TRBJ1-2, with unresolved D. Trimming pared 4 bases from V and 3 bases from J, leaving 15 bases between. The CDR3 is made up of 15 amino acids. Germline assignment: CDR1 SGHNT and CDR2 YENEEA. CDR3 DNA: TGTGCCAGCAGCTCCGGAGGGTATGGATACTATGGCTACACCTTC. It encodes CASSSGGYGYYGYTF.

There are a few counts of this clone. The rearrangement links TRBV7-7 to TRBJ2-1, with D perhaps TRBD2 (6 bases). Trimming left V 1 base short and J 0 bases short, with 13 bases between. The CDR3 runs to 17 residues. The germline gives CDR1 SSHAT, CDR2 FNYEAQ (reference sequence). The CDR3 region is CASSLEPGGVSYNEQFF. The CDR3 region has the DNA TGTGCCAGCAGCTTAGAACCCGGAGGGGTCTCCTACAATGAGCAGTTCTTC.

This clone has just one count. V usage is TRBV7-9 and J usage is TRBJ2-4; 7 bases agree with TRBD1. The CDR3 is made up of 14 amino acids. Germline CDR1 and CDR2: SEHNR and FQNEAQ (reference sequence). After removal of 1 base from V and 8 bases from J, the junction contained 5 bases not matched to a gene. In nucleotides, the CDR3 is TGTGCCAGCAGCTTAGGACAGGGTTTGTACATTCAGTACTTC. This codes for CASSLGQGLYIQYF.

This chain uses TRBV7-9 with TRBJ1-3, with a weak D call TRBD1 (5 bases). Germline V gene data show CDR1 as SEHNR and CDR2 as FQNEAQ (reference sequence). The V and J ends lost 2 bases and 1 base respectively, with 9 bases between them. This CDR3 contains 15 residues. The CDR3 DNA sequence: TGTGCCAGCAGCTTAAATGGGGCGTCTGGAAACACCATATATTTT. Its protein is CASSLNGASGNTIYF.

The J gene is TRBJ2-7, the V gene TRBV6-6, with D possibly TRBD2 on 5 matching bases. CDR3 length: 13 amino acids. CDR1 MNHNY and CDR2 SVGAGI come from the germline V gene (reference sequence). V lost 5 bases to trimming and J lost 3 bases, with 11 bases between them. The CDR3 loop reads CASSRSGIYEQYF. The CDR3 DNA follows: TGTGCCAGCAGTCGTTCGGGGATCTACGAGCAGTACTTC.

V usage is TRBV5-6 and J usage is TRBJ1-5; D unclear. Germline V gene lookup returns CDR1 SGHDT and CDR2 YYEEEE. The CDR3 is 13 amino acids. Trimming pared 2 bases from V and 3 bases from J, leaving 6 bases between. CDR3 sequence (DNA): TGTGCCAGCAGCTTCGGACTCAATCAGCCCCAGCATTTT. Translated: CASSFGLNQPQHF.

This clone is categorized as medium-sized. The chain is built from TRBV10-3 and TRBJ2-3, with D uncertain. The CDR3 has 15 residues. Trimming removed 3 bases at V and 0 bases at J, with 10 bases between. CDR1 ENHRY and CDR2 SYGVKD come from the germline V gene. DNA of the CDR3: TGTGCCATCAGTGAATCCCTCCCTAGCACAGATACGCAGTATTTT. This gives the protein CAISESLPSTDTQYF.

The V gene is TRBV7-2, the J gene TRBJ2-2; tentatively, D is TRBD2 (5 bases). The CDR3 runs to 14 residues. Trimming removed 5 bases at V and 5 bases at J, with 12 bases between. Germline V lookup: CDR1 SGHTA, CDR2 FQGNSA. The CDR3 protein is CASSLLGVTGELFF. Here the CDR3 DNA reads TGTGCCAGCAGCCTATTGGGAGTTACCGGGGAGCTGTTTTTT.

CDR3 sequence (DNA): TGCAGCGTTGAAGATCGGACAGGGGGCGCGAGGGCCAATCAGCCCCAGCATTTT. It encodes CSVEDRTGGARANQPQHF. The chain employs TRBV29-1 and TRBJ1-5; 11 nucleotides align to TRBD1. The germline gives CDR1 SQVTM, CDR2 ANQGSEA. V lost 0 bases and J lost 3; bases outside the gene matches: 10. CDR3 length equals 18 residues.

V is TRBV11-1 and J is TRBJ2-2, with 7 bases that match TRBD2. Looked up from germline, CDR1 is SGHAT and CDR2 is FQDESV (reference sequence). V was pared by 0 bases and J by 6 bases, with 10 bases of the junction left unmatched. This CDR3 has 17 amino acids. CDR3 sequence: CASSLASGLVEAGELFF. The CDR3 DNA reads TGTGCCAGCAGCTTAGCGTCAGGACTAGTCGAGGCCGGGGAGCTGTTTTTT.

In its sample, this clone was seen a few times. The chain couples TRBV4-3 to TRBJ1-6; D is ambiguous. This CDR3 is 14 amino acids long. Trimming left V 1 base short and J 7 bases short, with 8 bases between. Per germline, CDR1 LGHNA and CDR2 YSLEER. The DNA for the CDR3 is TGCGCCAGCAGCCAAGTGAGGCGGAATTCACCCCTCCACTTT. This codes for CASSQVRRNSPLHF.

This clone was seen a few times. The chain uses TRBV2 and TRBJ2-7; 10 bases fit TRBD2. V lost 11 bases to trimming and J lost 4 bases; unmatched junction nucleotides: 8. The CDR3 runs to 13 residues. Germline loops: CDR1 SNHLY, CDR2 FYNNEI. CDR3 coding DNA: TGTGCCTTCGGAGCGGGAGGGCCTTACGAGCAGTACTTC. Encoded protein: CAFGAGGPYEQYF. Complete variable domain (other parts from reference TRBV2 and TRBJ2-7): EPEVTQTPSHQVTQMGQEVILRCVPISNHLYFYWYRQILGQKVEFLVSFYNNEISEKSEIFDDQFSVERPDGSNFTLKIRSTKLEDSAMYFCAFGAGGPYEQYFGPGTRLTVT.

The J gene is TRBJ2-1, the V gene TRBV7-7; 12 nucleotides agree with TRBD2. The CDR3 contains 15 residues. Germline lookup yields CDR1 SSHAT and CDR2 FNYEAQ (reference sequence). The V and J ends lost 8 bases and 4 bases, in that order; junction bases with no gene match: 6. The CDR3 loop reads CASSTGTSGYNEQFF. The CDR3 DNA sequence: TGTGCCAGCTCCACAGGGACTAGCGGGTACAATGAGCAGTTCTTC.

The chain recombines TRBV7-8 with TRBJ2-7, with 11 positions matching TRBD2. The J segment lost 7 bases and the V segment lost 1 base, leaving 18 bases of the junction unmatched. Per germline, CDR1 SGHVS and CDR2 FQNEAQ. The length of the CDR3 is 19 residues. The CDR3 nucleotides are TGTGCCAGCAGCTTAGTGTTTGTAGCGGGAGGGCCAAATTGGAGGGAGCAGTACTTC. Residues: CASSLVFVAGGPNWREQYF.

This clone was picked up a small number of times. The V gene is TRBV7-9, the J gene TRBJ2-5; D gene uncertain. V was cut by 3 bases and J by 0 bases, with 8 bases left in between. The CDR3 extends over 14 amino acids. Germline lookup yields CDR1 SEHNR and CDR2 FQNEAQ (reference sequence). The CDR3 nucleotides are TGTGCCAGCAGCTTCGCCCGGTACCAAGAGACCCAGTACTTC. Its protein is CASSFARYQETQYF.